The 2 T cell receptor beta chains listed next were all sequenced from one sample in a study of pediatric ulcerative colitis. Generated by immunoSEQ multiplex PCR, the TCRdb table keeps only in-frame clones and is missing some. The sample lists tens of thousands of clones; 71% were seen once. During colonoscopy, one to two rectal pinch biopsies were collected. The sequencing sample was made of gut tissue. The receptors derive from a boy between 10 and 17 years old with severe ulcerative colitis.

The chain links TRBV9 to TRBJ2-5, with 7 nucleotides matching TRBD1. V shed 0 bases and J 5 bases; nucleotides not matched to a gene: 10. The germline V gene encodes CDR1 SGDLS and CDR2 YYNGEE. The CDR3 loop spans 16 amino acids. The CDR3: CASSVGGTAGRETQYF. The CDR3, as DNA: TGTGCCAGCAGCGTAGGGGGGACAGCTGGTAGGGAGACCCAGTACTTC.

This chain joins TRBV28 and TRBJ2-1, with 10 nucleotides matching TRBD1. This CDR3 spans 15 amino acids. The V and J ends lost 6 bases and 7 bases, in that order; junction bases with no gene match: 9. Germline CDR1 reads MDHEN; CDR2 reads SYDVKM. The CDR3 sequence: CASSSQGQGTNEQFF. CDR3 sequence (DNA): TGTGCCAGCAGCTCCCAGGGACAGGGGACGAATGAGCAGTTCTTC.